This T cell receptor (beta chain) came from a study of blood T cell repertoires in COVID-19 (dated by TCRdb to the early 2020s). About the full investigation: Collaborator samples came from the United States, Italy and Spain and covered acute and convalescent phases of COVID-19. The prospective study material was composed of cDNA or gDNA derived from T cells, B-cell-depleted T cells, or PBMCs. Where available, HLA class I and class II types were taken from metadata supplied by the sample provider and were not determined by assay-based typing. The dataset comprised deeply sampled blood TCRbeta repertoires from subjects exposed to, actively infected with, or recovered from COVID-19. Nearly every sample came with metadata listing a de-identified subject ID, COVID-19 status, age in years and sex. The samples were drawn from two sources: the first 160 participants of the ongoing ImmuneRACE study, and 1,000 to 1,500 subjects contributed by 6 global collaborators. A freely available public database, intended as a resource for researchers studying the immune response to SARS-CoV-2, is where the repertoires were released. What the research found in general, with its limitations: The quantity of clinical and demographic metadata differed by source and by participant and was supplied without curation.

TCRbeta CDR3 regions were amplified from genomic DNA by means of the immunoSEQ Assay, a bias-controlled multiplex PCR. Concerning the study's data processing: The number of nucleated cells in each sample was estimated by amplification of reference gene primers within the assay. To quantify the absolute abundance of each unique TCRbeta CDR3 rearrangement, sequence reads were collapsed and filtered. For each sample, productive Simpson clonality was calculated as the square root of Simpson's diversity index across productive rearrangements. The table comes from immuneACCESS by way of TCRdb, which keeps in-frame sequences with V and J called. Part of the clones is missing from these tables; in studies checked, under half for an unresolved V gene and the rest for unknown reasons. D and trimming were read from the DNA, whereas the V and J calls and clone size are those reported in that table. The sample records roughly 88,000 clones, around 90% of which are singletons. The top ten clonotypes cover about 3.9% of the sample.

The collaborating institutions used their own protocols to collect whole blood in K2EDTA tubes. For TCRbeta analysis, collaborators shipped samples as frozen whole blood, isolated PBMCs, or DNA extracted from either of those sample types. In the case of this clone: Its antigen has not been determined. No base quality information exists; no much larger clone differs at one position.

The CDR3 runs 15 amino acids, cysteine and phenylalanine included. The DNA shown is the 45-base CDR3, in frame from base 1. CDR1 and CDR2 are read off the germline V gene as KGHSH and LQKENI. For this chain, trimming is 6 bases at the V end and 4 bases at the J end, and the number of junction bases without a gene match is 3. This TCR came from a woman aged 50 to 65 in a cohort sampled during active COVID-19. The chain is encoded by TRBV18 joined to TRBJ2-1; 13 of the junction bases match TRBD2. Sequencing input: peripheral blood. CDR3 reads: CASSQGLAGYNEQFF. The nucleotide sequence reads as follows: TGTGCCAGCTCTCAGGGACTAGCGGGGTACAATGAGCAGTTCTTC.